These T cell receptor beta chains were read from a single sample in a study of CD8 T cells in ankylosing spondylitis. Each CDR3 protein is one row after TCRdb ran MiXCR on the 5' RACE reads. The profile shows about 200,000 distinct CDR3 sequences, around 13% of them singletons. The sample consisted of blood, either unsorted or a sorted T cell fraction (not recorded which). Receptor source: a male donor with ankylosing spondylitis or in good health (not recorded which). CDR3s include the opening cysteine and the closing phenylalanine or tryptophan. Each record gives: CDR3 DNA, CDR3 protein, clone size, V gene, D gene, J gene. A D gene is named only where the DNA matches it firmly. Size tells how often a clone was seen (once, few, many) or the class of an expanded clone, and some rows leave it out.

cdr3_nt: TGCGCCAGCAGCCAAGCGCCGATGACCGGGGAGCTGTTTTTT; cdr3_aa: CASSQAPMTGELFF; clone_size: .; v_call: TRBV4-1; d_call: .; j_call: TRBJ2-2
cdr3_nt: TGCGCCAGCAGCTTGAATGGGGCAGGGACTTACGAGCAGTACTTC; cdr3_aa: CASSLNGAGTYEQYF; clone_size: few; v_call: TRBV5-1; d_call: .; j_call: TRBJ2-7
cdr3_nt: TGCAGTGTTTTGGGACTAGCGGGGGTAGGGCAAGAGACCCAGTACTTC; cdr3_aa: CSVLGLAGVGQETQYF; clone_size: .; v_call: TRBV20-1; d_call: TRBD2; j_call: TRBJ2-5
cdr3_nt: TGTGCCAGCAGCCCCAGACAGGGTAAGAAGACTGAAGCTTTCTTT; cdr3_aa: CASSPRQGKKTEAFF; clone_size: few; v_call: TRBV7-9; d_call: TRBD1; j_call: TRBJ1-1
cdr3_nt: TGCGCCAGCAGCTCCCCACAGGACGAGCAGTACTTC; cdr3_aa: CASSSPQDEQYF; clone_size: few; v_call: TRBV4-1; d_call: .; j_call: TRBJ2-7
cdr3_nt: TGTGCCAGCAGTTACTCAAGTGAGCAGTTCTTC; cdr3_aa: CASSYSSEQFF; clone_size: .; v_call: TRBV6-5; d_call: .; j_call: TRBJ2-1
cdr3_nt: TGCAGTGCTAGGGGACTAGCGGGGGAATTTTACTACGAGCAGTACTTC; cdr3_aa: CSARGLAGEFYYEQYF; clone_size: .; v_call: TRBV20-1; d_call: TRBD2; j_call: TRBJ2-7
cdr3_nt: TGTGCCAGCAGTTTATCGCAGTCTAGCTCCTATAATTCACCCCTCCACTTT; cdr3_aa: CASSLSQSSSYNSPLHF; clone_size: .; v_call: TRBV27; d_call: .; j_call: TRBJ1-6
cdr3_nt: TGTGCCAGCAGTTCGGGACAGAAAAACATTCAGTACTTC; cdr3_aa: CASSSGQKNIQYF; clone_size: .; v_call: TRBV6-6; d_call: TRBD1; j_call: TRBJ2-4
cdr3_nt: TGTGCCAGCAGTACAGGGATTGAAGCTTTCTTT; cdr3_aa: CASSTGIEAFF; clone_size: few; v_call: TRBV2; d_call: .; j_call: TRBJ1-1
cdr3_nt: TGTGCCAGCAGTTCCCCGTCGGGACGGGGGGGTCCCAATGAGCAGTTCTTC; cdr3_aa: CASSSPSGRGGPNEQFF; clone_size: few; v_call: TRBV6-5; d_call: TRBD2; j_call: TRBJ2-1
cdr3_nt: TGTGCCAGCAGTTACGGGGACAGCGGGGCCGGGGAGCTGTTTTTT; cdr3_aa: CASSYGDSGAGELFF; clone_size: .; v_call: TRBV6-5; d_call: .; j_call: TRBJ2-2
cdr3_nt: TGTGCCAGTTCCTTTAGGCCCCCGCTAGCGGGGGGCACAAGTTTCACAGATACGCAGTATTTT; cdr3_aa: CASSFRPPLAGGTSFTDTQYF; clone_size: .; v_call: TRBV11-2; d_call: TRBD2; j_call: TRBJ2-3